This TCR beta chain was documented in a study of blood T cell repertoires in COVID-19. In this sample, this clone turned up once. Germline CDR1 reads ENHRY; CDR2 reads SYGVKD. CDR3 length: 17 residues. After removal of 2 bases from V and 4 bases from J, the junction contained 10 bases not matched to a gene. In the original workflow: Estimates of nucleated cell counts were drawn from the amplification of reference gene primers. TCRdb's table, derived via immunoSEQ multiplex PCR, lists solely in-frame clones and lacks some. V, J and clone size derive from that table, while D and trimming were established from the DNA sequence. The sample gives some 300,000 clones, approximately 88% of which show up once; approximately 7% is in the top ten.

Sequencing was done on a sample of peripheral blood. V and J are TRBV10-3 and TRBJ1-4, with 7 nucleotides matching TRBD1. The source is a woman under 40 who had recovered from COVID-19. The CDR3 nucleotides are TGTGCCATCAGTGAGACGTACGCGACAGGGAGTAATGAAAAACTGTTTTTT. Translating it yields CAISETYATGSNEKLFF.